This T cell receptor beta chain was profiled in a study of blood T cell repertoires in COVID-19. Germline V gene sequence: CDR1 MGHRA, CDR2 YSYEKL. The CDR3 loop spans 14 amino acids. Between the trimmed V and J ends, which lost 0 bases and 8 bases, there was a span of 11 bases. Sequencing used immunoSEQ multiplex PCR; TCRdb keeps in-frame clones, though not all of them. The sample contains about 370,000 clones, around 90% of which appear only once. The chain uses TRBV4-1 and TRBJ2-1; D is possibly TRBD2 (5 bases). The clonotype was recovered from a woman aged 25 to 39 with COVID-19, enrolled during active disease. Sequenced sample: peripheral blood. CDR3 residues: CASSQESSSDEQFF. As DNA, the CDR3 is TGCGCCAGCAGCCAAGAGAGTAGTAGCGATGAGCAGTTCTTC.